This T cell receptor beta chain derives from a study of T cell changes during pregnancy in multiple sclerosis (dated by TCRdb to the late 2010s). For the study in its entirety: The study looked at changes in the T cell repertoire across pregnancy in women with multiple sclerosis.

The library was produced with the immunoSEQ multiplex PCR assay. TCRdb obtained this table from immuneACCESS and retained in-frame rearrangements with V and J assigned. These tables miss some clones; where compared with another copy, unresolved V genes account for less than half of the shortfall, and the remainder is unexplained. Here the sample has 70,000 to 95,000 clones; about 93% occur a single time. The ten largest make up more than 1.5% of the sample. From its cysteine to its phenylalanine, the CDR3 spans 17 amino acids. Just CDR3 DNA is preserved here, 51 bases in frame from base 1. As regards this clone: Its binding antigen is unknown. No base quality values were provided; no much bigger clone lies one nucleotide off.

The sample here was peripheral blood, taken after pregnancy. The sequence joins TRBV12-1 to TRBJ1-4; the table's D call, TRBD1, has no DNA check behind it. TRBV12-1 counts as a pseudogene. The sequence derives from a female donor in good health, enrolled as a control in a pregnancy study. The DNA reads TGTGCCAGCCGCCTCTCCCATACCGGGACACATAATGAAAAACTGTTTTTT. The encoded protein is CASRLSHTGTHNEKLFF.